This TCR beta chain was sequenced for a study of blood T cell repertoires in COVID-19. For the study at large: Acute-phase and convalescent COVID-19 samples originated in the United States, Italy and Spain. PBMCs, B-cell-depleted T cells, or T cells were the source of the cDNA or gDNA that made up the material.

Enrollment of patients from Seattle took place during active infection, with longitudinal follow-up. This clone was seen more than once but under ten times. The CDR3 contains 17 residues. From germline, CDR1 is SGDLS and CDR2 YYNGEE. Trimming took off 0 bases at V and 1 base at J, with 16 bases between the two ends. Original handling: Amplification with reference gene primers provided the estimates of nucleated cell counts. Sequencing used immunoSEQ multiplex PCR; TCRdb keeps in-frame clones, though not all of them. Clone size and V and J calls were adopted from that table, with D and trimming inferred from the DNA. The repertoire holds about 170,000 clones, with roughly 93% as singletons.

The chain is built from TRBV9 and TRBJ1-1; weak D call: TRBD1 (5 bases). The sample was peripheral blood. The clonotype comes from a man aged 18-30 years with COVID-19, enrolled during active disease. CDR3 DNA sequence: TGTGCCAGCAGCGTAGCTGGAGGGAAAGGGGCGAACACTGAAGCTTTCTTT. It yields the protein CASSVAGGKGANTEAFF. Looking up the rest from reference TRBV9 and TRBJ1-1 gives the full variable domain: DSGVTQTPKHLITATGQRVTLRCSPRSGDLSVYWYQQSLDQGLQFLIQYYNGEERAKGNILERFSAQQFPDLHSELNLSSLELGDSALYFCASSVAGGKGANTEAFFGQGTRLTVV.